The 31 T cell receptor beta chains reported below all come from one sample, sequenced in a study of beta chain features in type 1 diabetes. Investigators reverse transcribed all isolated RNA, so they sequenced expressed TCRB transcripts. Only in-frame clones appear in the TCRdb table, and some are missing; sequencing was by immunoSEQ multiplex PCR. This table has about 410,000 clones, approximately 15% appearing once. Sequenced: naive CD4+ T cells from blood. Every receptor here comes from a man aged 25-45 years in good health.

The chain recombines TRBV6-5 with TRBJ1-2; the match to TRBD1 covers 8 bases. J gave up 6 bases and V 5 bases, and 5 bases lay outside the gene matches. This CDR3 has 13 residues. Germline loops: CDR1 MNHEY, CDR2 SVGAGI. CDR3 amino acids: CASSRSGGNGYTF. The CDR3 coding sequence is TGTGCCAGCAGTAGGTCAGGGGGCAATGGCTACACCTTC.

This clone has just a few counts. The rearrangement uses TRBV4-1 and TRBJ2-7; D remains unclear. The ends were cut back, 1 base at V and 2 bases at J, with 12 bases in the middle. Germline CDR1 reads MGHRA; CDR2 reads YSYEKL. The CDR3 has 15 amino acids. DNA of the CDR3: TGCGCCAGCAGCCAAGGCAGACGGGTCACCTACGAGCAGTACTTC. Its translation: CASSQGRRVTYEQYF.

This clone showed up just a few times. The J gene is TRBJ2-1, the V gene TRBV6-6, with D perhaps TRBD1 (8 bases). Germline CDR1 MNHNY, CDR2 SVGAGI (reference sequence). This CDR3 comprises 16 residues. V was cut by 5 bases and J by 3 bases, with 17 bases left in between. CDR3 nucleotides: TGTGCCAGCAGTACATACAGGGGGGGGAACTACAATGAGCAGTTCTTC. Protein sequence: CASSTYRGGNYNEQFF.

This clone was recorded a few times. The CDR3, as DNA: TGTGCCAGCGGGAAGGGGACAGATACGCAGTATTTT. Encoded protein: CASGKGTDTQYF. V usage is TRBV9 and J usage is TRBJ2-3; possibly TRBD1 for D (5 bases). CDR3 length: 12 amino acids. V was trimmed by 7 bases and J by 3 bases, leaving 9 bases between them. The germline CDR1 and CDR2 sequences are SGDLS and YYNGEE. Based on the CDR3 plus reference TRBV9 and TRBJ2-3, the full variable domain is DSGVTQTPKHLITATGQRVTLRCSPRSGDLSVYWYQQSLDQGLQFLIQYYNGEERAKGNILERFSAQQFPDLHSELNLSSLELGDSALYFCASGKGTDTQYFGPGTRLTVL.

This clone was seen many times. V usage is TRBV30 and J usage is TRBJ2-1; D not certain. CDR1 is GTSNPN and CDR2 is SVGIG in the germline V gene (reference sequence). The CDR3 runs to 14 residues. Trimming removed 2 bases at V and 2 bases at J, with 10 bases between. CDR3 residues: CAWSRVSAYNEQFF. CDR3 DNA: TGTGCCTGGAGTCGGGTATCAGCCTACAATGAGCAGTTCTTC. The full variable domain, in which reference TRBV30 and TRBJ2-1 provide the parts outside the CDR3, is SQTIHQWPATLVQPVGSPLSLECTVEGTSNPNLYWYRQAAGRGLQLLFYSVGIGQISSEVPQNLSASRPQDRQFILSSKKLLLSDSGFYLCAWSRVSAYNEQFFGPGTRLTVL.

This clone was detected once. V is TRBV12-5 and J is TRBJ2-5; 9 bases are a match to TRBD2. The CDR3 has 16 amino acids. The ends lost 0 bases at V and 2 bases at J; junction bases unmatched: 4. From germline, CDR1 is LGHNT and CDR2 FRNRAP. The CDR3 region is CASGLVGLASQETQYF. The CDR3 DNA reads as TGTGCTAGTGGTTTGGTAGGACTAGCGTCACAAGAGACCCAGTACTTC.

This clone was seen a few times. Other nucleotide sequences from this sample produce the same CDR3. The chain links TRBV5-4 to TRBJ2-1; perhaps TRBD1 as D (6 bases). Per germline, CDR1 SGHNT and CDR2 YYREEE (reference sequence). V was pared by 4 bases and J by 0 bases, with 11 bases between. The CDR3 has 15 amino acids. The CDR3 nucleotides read TGTGCCAGCAGCCTTGGACAGAGCTCCTACAATGAGCAGTTCTTC. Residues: CASSLGQSSYNEQFF. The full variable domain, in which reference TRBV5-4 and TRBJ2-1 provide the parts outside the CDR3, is ETGVTQSPTHLIKTRGQQVTLRCSSQSGHNTVSWYQQALGQGPQFIFQYYREEENGRGNFPPRFSGLQFPNYSSELNVNALELDDSALYLCASSLGQSSYNEQFFGPGTRLTVL.

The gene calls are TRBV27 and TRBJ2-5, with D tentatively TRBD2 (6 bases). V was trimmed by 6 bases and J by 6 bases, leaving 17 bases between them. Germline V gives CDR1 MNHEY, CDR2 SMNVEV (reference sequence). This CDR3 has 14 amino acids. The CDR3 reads CASSSGPRGKTQYF. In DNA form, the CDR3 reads TGTGCCAGCAGCTCCGGCCCCCGGGGGAAGACCCAGTACTTC.

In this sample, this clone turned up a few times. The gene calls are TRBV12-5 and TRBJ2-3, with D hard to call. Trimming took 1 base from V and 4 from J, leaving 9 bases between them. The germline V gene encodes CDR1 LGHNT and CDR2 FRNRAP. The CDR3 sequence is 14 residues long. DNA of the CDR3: TGTGCTAGTGGTTTGGGACACCCACCAGATACGCAGTATTTT. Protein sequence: CASGLGHPPDTQYF.

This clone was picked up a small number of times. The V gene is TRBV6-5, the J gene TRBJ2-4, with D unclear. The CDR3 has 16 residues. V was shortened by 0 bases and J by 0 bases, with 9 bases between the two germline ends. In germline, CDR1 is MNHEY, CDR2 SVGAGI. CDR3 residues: CASSYSGMGAKNIQYF. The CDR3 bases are TGTGCCAGCAGTTACTCTGGTATGGGAGCCAAAAACATTCAGTACTTC.

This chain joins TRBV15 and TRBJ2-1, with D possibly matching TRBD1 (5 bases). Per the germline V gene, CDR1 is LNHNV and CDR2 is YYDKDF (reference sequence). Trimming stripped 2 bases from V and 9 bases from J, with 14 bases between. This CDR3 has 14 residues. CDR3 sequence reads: CATSRLIGAGEQFF. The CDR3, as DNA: TGTGCCACCAGCAGACTAATAGGGGCCGGTGAGCAGTTCTTC.

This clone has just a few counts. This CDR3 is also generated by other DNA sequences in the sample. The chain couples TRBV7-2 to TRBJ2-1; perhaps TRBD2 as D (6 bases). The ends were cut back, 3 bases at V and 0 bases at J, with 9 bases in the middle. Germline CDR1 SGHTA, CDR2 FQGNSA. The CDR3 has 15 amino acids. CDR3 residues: CASSFSGSSYNEQFF. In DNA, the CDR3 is TGTGCCAGCAGCTTTAGCGGTAGCTCCTACAATGAGCAGTTCTTC.

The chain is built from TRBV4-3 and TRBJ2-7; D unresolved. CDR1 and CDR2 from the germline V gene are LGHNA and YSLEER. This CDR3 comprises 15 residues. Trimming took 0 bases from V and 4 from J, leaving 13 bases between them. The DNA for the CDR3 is TGCGCCAGCAGCCAAGATTTGGCAGTACTATACGAGCAGTACTTC. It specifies CASSQDLAVLYEQYF.

DNA of the CDR3: TGTGCCAGCAGCCCCCGATCAGGAGGAGCTTTCTTT. It codes for CASSPRSGGAFF. The rearrangement joins TRBV13 to TRBJ1-1; no definite D call. The CDR3 is 12 amino acids. V was pared by 5 bases and J by 10 bases, with 14 bases between. Per the germline V gene, CDR1 is PRHDT and CDR2 is FYEKMQ (reference sequence).

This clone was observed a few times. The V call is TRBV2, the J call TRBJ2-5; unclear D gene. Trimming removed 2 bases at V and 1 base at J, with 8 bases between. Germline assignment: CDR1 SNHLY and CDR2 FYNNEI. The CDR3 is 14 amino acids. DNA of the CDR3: TGTGCCAGCAGTGAATTTCTAAGCCAAGAGACCCAGTACTTC. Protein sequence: CASSEFLSQETQYF.

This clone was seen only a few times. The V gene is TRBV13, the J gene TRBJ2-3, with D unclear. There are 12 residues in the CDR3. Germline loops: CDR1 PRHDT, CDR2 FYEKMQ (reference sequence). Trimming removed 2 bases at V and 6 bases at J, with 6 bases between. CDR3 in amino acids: CASSLISDTQYF. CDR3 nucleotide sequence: TGTGCCAGCAGCTTAATCAGCGATACGCAGTATTTT.

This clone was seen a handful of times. CDR3: CSVNSGTNEQFF. DNA for the CDR3: TGCAGCGTTAATAGCGGCACCAATGAGCAGTTCTTC. V usage is TRBV29-1 and J usage is TRBJ2-1; D perhaps matches TRBD2 (6 bases). The germline V and J ends were trimmed by 5 bases and 6 bases, with 11 bases remaining between them. CDR1 is SQVTM and CDR2 is ANQGSEA in the germline V gene. The CDR3 consists of 12 residues.

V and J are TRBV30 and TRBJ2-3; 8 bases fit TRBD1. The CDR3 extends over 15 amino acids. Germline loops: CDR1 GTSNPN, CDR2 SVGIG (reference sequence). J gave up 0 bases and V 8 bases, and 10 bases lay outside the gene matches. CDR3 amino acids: CASKTRQGSTDTQYF. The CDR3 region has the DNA TGTGCCAGCAAGACGCGACAGGGGAGCACAGATACGCAGTATTTT.

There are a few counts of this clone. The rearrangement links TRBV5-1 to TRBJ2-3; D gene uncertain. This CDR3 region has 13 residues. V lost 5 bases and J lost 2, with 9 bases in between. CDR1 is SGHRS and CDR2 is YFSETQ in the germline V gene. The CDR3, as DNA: TGCGCCAGCAGGGCGGAGAACACAGATACGCAGTATTTT. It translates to CASRAENTDTQYF.

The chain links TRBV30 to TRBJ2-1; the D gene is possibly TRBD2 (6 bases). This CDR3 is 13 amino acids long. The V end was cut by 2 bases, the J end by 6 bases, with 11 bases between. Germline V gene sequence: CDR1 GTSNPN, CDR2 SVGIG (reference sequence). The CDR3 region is CAWSLTSRNEQFF. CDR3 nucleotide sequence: TGTGCCTGGAGTCTGACTAGTCGCAATGAGCAGTTCTTC.

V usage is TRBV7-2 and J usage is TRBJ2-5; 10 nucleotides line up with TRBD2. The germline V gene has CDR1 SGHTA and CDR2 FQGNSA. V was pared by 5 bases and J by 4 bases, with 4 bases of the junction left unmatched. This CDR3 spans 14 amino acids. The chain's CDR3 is CASSQGLARETQYF. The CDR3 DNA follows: TGTGCCAGCAGCCAGGGACTAGCGAGAGAGACCCAGTACTTC.

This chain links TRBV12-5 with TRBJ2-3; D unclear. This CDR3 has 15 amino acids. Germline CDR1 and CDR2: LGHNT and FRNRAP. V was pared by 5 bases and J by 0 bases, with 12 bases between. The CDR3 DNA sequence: TGTGCTAGTGGTCGATGGCGGTCTAGCACAGATACGCAGTATTTT. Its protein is CASGRWRSSTDTQYF.

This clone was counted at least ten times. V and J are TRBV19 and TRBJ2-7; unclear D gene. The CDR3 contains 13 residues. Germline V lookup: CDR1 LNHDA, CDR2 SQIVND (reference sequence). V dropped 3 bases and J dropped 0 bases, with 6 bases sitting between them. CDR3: CASSMGSSYEQYV. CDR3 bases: TGTGCCAGTAGTATGGGCAGCTCCTACGAGCAGTACGTC.

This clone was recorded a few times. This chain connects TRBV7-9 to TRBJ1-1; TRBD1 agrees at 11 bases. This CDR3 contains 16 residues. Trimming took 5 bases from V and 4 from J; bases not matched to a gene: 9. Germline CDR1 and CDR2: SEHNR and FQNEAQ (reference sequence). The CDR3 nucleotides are TGTGCCAGCAGCCCGGGACAGGGGGGCGGAGGCACTGAAGCTTTCTTT. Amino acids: CASSPGQGGGGTEAFF.

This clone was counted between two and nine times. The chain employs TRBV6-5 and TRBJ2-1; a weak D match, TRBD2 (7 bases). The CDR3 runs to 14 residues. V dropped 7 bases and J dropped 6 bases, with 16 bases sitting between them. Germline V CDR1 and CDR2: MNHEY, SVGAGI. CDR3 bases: TGTGCCAGCACCTCACGGGGGGCCCCCAATGAGCAGTTCTTC. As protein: CASTSRGAPNEQFF.

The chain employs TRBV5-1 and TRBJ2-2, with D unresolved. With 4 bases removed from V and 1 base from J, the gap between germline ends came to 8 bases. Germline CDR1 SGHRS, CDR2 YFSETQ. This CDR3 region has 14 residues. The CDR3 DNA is TGCGCCAGCAGCCAAGGGCAGAACACCGGGGAGCTGTTTTTT. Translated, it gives CASSQGQNTGELFF. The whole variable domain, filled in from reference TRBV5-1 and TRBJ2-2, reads KAGVTQTPRYLIKTRGQQVTLSCSPISGHRSVSWYQQTPGQGLQFLFEYFSETQRNKGNFPGRFSGRQFSNSRSEMNVSTLELGDSALYLCASSQGQNTGELFFGEGSRLTVL.

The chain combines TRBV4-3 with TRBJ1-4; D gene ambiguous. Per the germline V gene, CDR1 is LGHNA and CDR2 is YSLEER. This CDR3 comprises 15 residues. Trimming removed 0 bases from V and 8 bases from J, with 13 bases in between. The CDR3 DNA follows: TGCGCCAGCAGCCAAGATTTCTTAAGCTCGGAAAAACTGTTTTTT. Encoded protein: CASSQDFLSSEKLFF.

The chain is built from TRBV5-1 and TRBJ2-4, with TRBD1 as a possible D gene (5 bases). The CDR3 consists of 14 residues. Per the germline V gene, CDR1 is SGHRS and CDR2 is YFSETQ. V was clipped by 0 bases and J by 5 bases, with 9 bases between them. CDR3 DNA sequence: TGCGCCAGCAGCTTGGGACAGAGAGAAAACATTCAGTACTTC. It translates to CASSLGQRENIQYF. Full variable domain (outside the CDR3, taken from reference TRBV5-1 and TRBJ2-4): KAGVTQTPRYLIKTRGQQVTLSCSPISGHRSVSWYQQTPGQGLQFLFEYFSETQRNKGNFPGRFSGRQFSNSRSEMNVSTLELGDSALYLCASSLGQRENIQYFGAGTRLSVL.

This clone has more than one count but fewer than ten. CDR3 coding DNA: TGTGCCAGCTGCTACGGGACAGCGAACACAGATACGCAGTATTTT. This translates into CASCYGTANTDTQYF. The chain links TRBV9 to TRBJ2-3; TRBD1 matches at 7 bases. V lost 7 bases and J lost 2; bases outside the gene matches: 10. This CDR3 contains 15 residues. Germline-derived CDR1 and CDR2 are SGDLS and YYNGEE.

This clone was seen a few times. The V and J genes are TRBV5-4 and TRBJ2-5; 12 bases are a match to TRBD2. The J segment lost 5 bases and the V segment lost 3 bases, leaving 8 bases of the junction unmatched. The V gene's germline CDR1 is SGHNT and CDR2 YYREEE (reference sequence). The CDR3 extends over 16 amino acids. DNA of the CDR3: TGTGCCAGCAGCTCGAGACTAGCGGGGGCCCCGGAGACCCAGTACTTC. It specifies CASSSRLAGAPETQYF.

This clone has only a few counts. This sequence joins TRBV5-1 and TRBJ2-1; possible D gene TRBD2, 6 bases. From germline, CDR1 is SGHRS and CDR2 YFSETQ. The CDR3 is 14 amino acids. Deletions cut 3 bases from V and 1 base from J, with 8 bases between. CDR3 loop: CASSWRVSYNEQFF. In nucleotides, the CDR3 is TGCGCCAGCAGCTGGAGGGTTTCCTACAATGAGCAGTTCTTC.